Below are 22 T cell receptor beta chains sequenced from a single sample in a study of cytomegalovirus exposure and HLA in healthy donors. Sequencing used immunoSEQ multiplex PCR; TCRdb keeps in-frame clones, though not all of them. The table records about 330,000 clones, around 90% of them present only once. What was sequenced was PBMCs. These receptors were taken from a woman aged 25-40 years in good health and CMV-seropositive.

The chain has TRBV6-1 and TRBJ1-1; no firm D call. The V gene lost 7 bases and the J gene lost 1 base, with 16 bases spanning the gap. The CDR3 runs 15 residues. Looked up from germline, CDR1 is MNHNS and CDR2 is SASEGT. CDR3 amino acids: CASMVGLSQNTEAFF. The CDR3 coding sequence is TGTGCCAGCATGGTGGGCTTGTCACAGAACACTGAAGCTTTCTTT.

The rearrangement uses TRBV27 and TRBJ1-4; D is unresolved. The CDR3 totals 12 residues. Between the trimmed V and J ends, which lost 6 bases and 6 bases, there was a span of 8 bases. In germline, CDR1 is MNHEY, CDR2 SMNVEV (reference sequence). CDR3 nucleotides: TGTGCCAGCAGAAGAGGGTATGAAAAACTGTTTTTT. This translates into CASRRGYEKLFF.

The chain links TRBV4-3 to TRBJ2-7; D might be TRBD2 (7 bases). V was clipped by 4 bases and J by 0 bases, with 16 bases between them. Germline CDR1 reads LGHNA; CDR2 reads YSLEER. The length of the CDR3 is 16 residues. The CDR3 DNA sequence: TGCGCCAGCAGCCGTGGGGGGGGGCAAAGCTCCTACGAGCAGTACTTC. It is translated as CASSRGGGQSSYEQYF.

This clone showed up just a few times. The V gene is TRBV6-1, the J gene TRBJ1-2; D is undetermined. The CDR3 loop spans 14 amino acids. Germline assignment: CDR1 MNHNS and CDR2 SASEGT. Between the trimmed V and J ends, which lost 6 bases and 4 bases, there was a span of 15 bases. The CDR3 loop reads CASSPDGRSYGYTF. CDR3 nucleotides: TGTGCCAGCAGCCCGGACGGGAGGAGCTATGGCTACACCTTC.

A few counts support this clone. This sequence joins TRBV4-1 and TRBJ2-4, with TRBD2 matching over 13 bases. CDR3 length: 16 residues. Germline V gene sequence: CDR1 MGHRA, CDR2 YSYEKL. The ends lost 4 bases at V and 2 bases at J; junction bases unmatched: 2. The CDR3 loop is CASSLTSGGTKNIQYF. The CDR3 DNA reads as TGCGCCAGCAGCCTGACTAGCGGGGGGACCAAAAACATTCAGTACTTC.

The rearrangement joins TRBV27 to TRBJ1-5; D uncertain. The CDR3 sequence is 13 residues long. Germline values: CDR1 MNHEY, CDR2 SMNVEV (reference sequence). The CDR3 sequence is CATPGTANQPQHF. CDR3 nucleotide sequence: TGTGCAACTCCGGGAACGGCCAACCAGCCCCAGCATTTT.

This clone appeared once. This sequence joins TRBV29-1 and TRBJ1-1; possibly TRBD1 for D (6 bases). Germline values: CDR1 SQVTM, CDR2 ANQGSEA. This CDR3 has 17 residues. Trimming stripped 4 bases from V and 1 base from J, with 22 bases between. CDR3 sequence (DNA): TGCAGCGTTGGGGGGGCGATCGGGACATCTAAGAACACTGAAGCTTTCTTT. This encodes CSVGGAIGTSKNTEAFF.

The V and J genes are TRBV2 and TRBJ2-1; D may be TRBD1 (6 bases). Trimming removed 3 bases from V and 7 bases from J, with 7 bases in between. Germline CDR1 SNHLY, CDR2 FYNNEI. This CDR3 region has 12 residues. The CDR3 DNA reads TGTGCCAGCAGTGACGACAGGAATGAGCAGTTCTTC. It yields the protein CASSDDRNEQFF.

The chain joins TRBV28 to TRBJ2-7, with 15 bases that match TRBD2. CDR1 and CDR2 from the germline V gene are MDHEN and SYDVKM. With 5 bases clipped from V and 2 bases from J, the junction kept 4 bases outside the gene matches. The CDR3 is 16 amino acids. The CDR3 nucleotides are TGTGCCAGCAGTCTAAGGACTAGCGGGGGGGCCTACGAGCAGTACTTC. It encodes CASSLRTSGGAYEQYF.

The chain joins TRBV6-1 to TRBJ2-7, with D perhaps matching TRBD1 (5 bases). This CDR3 is 14 amino acids long. The V gene lost 4 bases and the J gene lost 3 bases, with 13 bases spanning the gap. Germline V gives CDR1 MNHNS, CDR2 SASEGT. In DNA, the CDR3 is TGTGCCAGCAGTGTGGCCAGGGCGAACTACGAGCAGTACTTC. This encodes CASSVARANYEQYF.

The J gene is TRBJ1-4, the V gene TRBV6-1; maybe TRBD1 (5 bases). The germline V and J ends were trimmed by 2 bases and 7 bases, with 11 bases remaining between them. Germline CDR1 MNHNS, CDR2 SASEGT. The CDR3 is 14 amino acids. The CDR3 nucleotides read TGTGCCAGCAGTGAAAGGGCAGGGAGTGAAAAACTGTTTTTT. Translated, it gives CASSERAGSEKLFF.

The chain has TRBV5-1 and TRBJ1-2, with D tentatively TRBD1 (5 bases). This CDR3 contains 14 residues. Trimming pared 2 bases from V and 4 bases from J, leaving 12 bases between. The V gene's germline CDR1 is SGHRS and CDR2 YFSETQ. CDR3 bases: TGCGCCAGCAGCTTTCGGCAGGGTGGCTATGGCTACACCTTC. Its translation is CASSFRQGGYGYTF.

This clone was observed a handful of times. The chain combines TRBV19 with TRBJ1-2; 7 nucleotides match TRBD1. The junction had 5 bases not matched to a gene; V was cut back by 9 bases and J by 4 bases. This CDR3 spans 12 amino acids. Germline CDR1 and CDR2: LNHDA and SQIVND (reference sequence). The CDR3 is CASNRDSYGYTF. CDR3 in DNA: TGTGCCAGCAACCGGGACAGCTATGGCTACACCTTC.

The V gene is TRBV13, the J gene TRBJ2-5; 7 nucleotides line up with TRBD1. The V segment lost 5 bases and the J segment 2 bases; nucleotides outside the gene matches: 5. The germline V gene encodes CDR1 PRHDT and CDR2 FYEKMQ (reference sequence). This CDR3 spans 14 amino acids. The CDR3 coding sequence is TGTGCCAGCAGCCGTAACAGGGGACAAGAGACCCAGTACTTC. This encodes CASSRNRGQETQYF.

This chain joins TRBV4-1 and TRBJ2-1; D remains unclear. V was trimmed by 0 bases and J by 6 bases, leaving 6 bases between them. Germline V lookup: CDR1 MGHRA, CDR2 YSYEKL. This CDR3 contains 13 residues. DNA for the CDR3: TGCGCCAGCAGCCAAGAGGCAGGCAATGAGCAGTTCTTC. Translated: CASSQEAGNEQFF.

This chain joins TRBV2 and TRBJ2-7; 15 nucleotides agree with TRBD2. In germline, CDR1 is SNHLY, CDR2 FYNNEI. This CDR3 spans 17 amino acids. The V and J ends lost 5 bases and 0 bases, in that order; junction bases with no gene match: 5. In DNA, the CDR3 is TGTGCCAGCAGTAAGGGACTAGCGGGAGGTGGCTCCTACGAGCAGTACTTC. It encodes CASSKGLAGGGSYEQYF.

This clone appeared a single time. In nucleotides, the CDR3 is TGCGCCAGCAGCAGCGGACGCTATAATTCACCCCTCCACTTT. Amino acid sequence: CASSSGRYNSPLHF. The chain recombines TRBV5-1 with TRBJ1-6; D call uncertain. V gave up 4 bases and J gave up 3 bases, with 8 bases separating them. Germline V lookup: CDR1 SGHRS, CDR2 YFSETQ. The CDR3 runs 14 residues.

This chain joins TRBV5-1 and TRBJ2-1; 7 bases match TRBD1. This CDR3 region has 14 residues. V shed 0 bases and J 8 bases; nucleotides not matched to a gene: 5. Per the germline V gene, CDR1 is SGHRS and CDR2 is YFSETQ. The CDR3 sequence is CASSLDRGRDEQFF. The CDR3, as DNA: TGCGCCAGCAGCTTGGACAGGGGCAGGGATGAGCAGTTCTTC.

The chain is built from TRBV12-5 and TRBJ2-7, with D unresolved. Germline loops: CDR1 LGHNT, CDR2 FRNRAP. CDR3 length: 17 amino acids. Trimming pared 5 bases from V and 8 bases from J, leaving 28 bases between. The CDR3 DNA reads TGTGCTAGTGGTATAAAGCCCCCCAGACCCCTCTACGAGCAGCAGTACTTC. The encoded protein is CASGIKPPRPLYEQQYF.

The chain links TRBV9 to TRBJ2-3, with TRBD2 matching 9 bases. V shed 4 bases, J shed 2 bases, and the junction held 5 bases outside the gene matches. The CDR3 is 15 residues long. Germline CDR1 and CDR2: SGDLS and YYNGEE. This chain's CDR3 is CASSNSGRNTDTQYF. The DNA of the CDR3 is TGTGCCAGCAGCAATAGCGGGAGAAACACAGATACGCAGTATTTT.

The chain has TRBV5-6 and TRBJ2-1; TRBD2 aligns across 14 bases. Germline CDR1 reads SGHDT; CDR2 reads YYEEEE. After removal of 3 bases from V and 6 bases from J, the junction contained 11 bases not matched to a gene. The CDR3 has 18 residues. The chain's CDR3 is CASSWKTSGRAPPNEQFF. The DNA of the CDR3 is TGTGCCAGCAGCTGGAAGACTAGCGGGAGGGCCCCTCCCAATGAGCAGTTCTTC.

The chain employs TRBV5-6 and TRBJ2-7; TRBD2 matches at 7 bases. With 2 bases clipped from V and 6 bases from J, the junction kept 5 bases outside the gene matches. Germline V gene lookup returns CDR1 SGHDT and CDR2 YYEEEE. The CDR3 contains 13 residues. CDR3 sequence: CASSFTSAAEQYF. The CDR3, as DNA: TGTGCCAGCAGCTTTACTAGCGCGGCCGAGCAGTACTTC.